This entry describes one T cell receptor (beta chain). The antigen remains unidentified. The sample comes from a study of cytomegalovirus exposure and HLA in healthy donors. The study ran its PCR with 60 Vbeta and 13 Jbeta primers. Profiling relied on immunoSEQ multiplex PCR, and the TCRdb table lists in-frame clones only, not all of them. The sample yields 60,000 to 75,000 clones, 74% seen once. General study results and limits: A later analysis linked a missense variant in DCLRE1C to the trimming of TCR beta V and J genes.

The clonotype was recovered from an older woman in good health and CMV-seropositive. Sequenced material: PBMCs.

In DNA, the CDR3 is TGTGCCAGCAGCCGGAGGGATGGCTACACCTTC. Translation gives CASSRRDGYTF. The J gene is TRBJ1-2, the V gene TRBV5-6; no definite D call. CDR1 is SGHDT, CDR2 YYEEEE, per germline. V was cut by 4 bases and J by 6 bases, with 7 bases left in between. This CDR3 comprises 11 residues.